The 28 T cell receptor beta chains presented below share a single source sample, sequenced in a study of blood T cell repertoires in COVID-19. TCRdb's copy holds only in-frame clones and misses some; the assay was immunoSEQ multiplex PCR. The data contain 75,000 to 95,000 clones, 78% of them singletons. Sequenced material: peripheral blood. All receptors come from a man in his 60s with COVID-19, enrolled during active disease.

The V call is TRBV27, the J call TRBJ2-3; 8 bases line up with TRBD2. Germline trimming cut 3 bases from V and 5 bases from J; bases unmatched to any gene: 10. The CDR3 is 16 residues long. Germline lookup yields CDR1 MNHEY and CDR2 SMNVEV (reference sequence). DNA for the CDR3: TGTGCCAGCAGTTTGGTCCGGGAGGGCCTTAGAGATACGCAGTATTTT. Its translation: CASSLVREGLRDTQYF.

The rearrangement joins TRBV5-5 to TRBJ2-7; possibly TRBD2 for D (5 bases). V was clipped by 4 bases and J by 3 bases, with 14 bases between them. The CDR3 sequence is 14 residues long. In germline, CDR1 is SGHKS, CDR2 YYEKEE (reference sequence). CDR3 nucleotides: TGTGCCAGCAGCCCCCCCCGGGAACGCTACGAGCAGTACTTC. It encodes CASSPPRERYEQYF.

A few counts support this clone. The chain has TRBV14 and TRBJ2-1; D perhaps matches TRBD1 (6 bases). The CDR3 length is 13 residues. Trimming shortened V by 6 bases and J by 9 bases, and 15 bases separated the two germline ends. Germline-derived CDR1 and CDR2 are SGHDN and FVKESK. The CDR3 loop reads CASSEFGGREQFF. Written as DNA, the CDR3 is TGTGCCAGCAGTGAATTTGGGGGCCGTGAGCAGTTCTTC. Together with reference TRBV14 and TRBJ2-1, the CDR3 gives the full variable domain: EAGVTQFPSHSVIEKGQTVTLRCDPISGHDNLYWYRRVMGKEIKFLLHFVKESKQDESGMPNNRFLAERTGGTYSTLKVQPAELEDSGVYFCASSEFGGREQFFGPGTRLTVL.

The V and J genes are TRBV19 and TRBJ1-5; 7 positions match TRBD1. Per the germline V gene, CDR1 is LNHDA and CDR2 is SQIVND (reference sequence). With V trimmed by 0 bases and J by 3 bases, 8 bases remained unmatched. This CDR3 comprises 17 residues. The CDR3 nucleotides are TGTGCCAGTAGTATAGATAGCTGGACAGGAAACAATCAGCCCCAGCATTTT. Translated: CASSIDSWTGNNQPQHF.

This clone was found once. The gene calls are TRBV14 and TRBJ2-5; 8 bases line up with TRBD2. CDR3 length equals 15 residues. Losses at the gene ends were 3 bases for V and 7 bases for J; bases not matched to a gene: 10. The germline V gene encodes CDR1 SGHDN and CDR2 FVKESK. This chain's CDR3 is CASSQREASVGTQYF. CDR3 in DNA: TGTGCCAGCAGCCAGCGGGAGGCTTCGGTCGGGACCCAGTACTTC. Looking up the rest from reference TRBV14 and TRBJ2-5 gives the full variable domain: EAGVTQFPSHSVIEKGQTVTLRCDPISGHDNLYWYRRVMGKEIKFLLHFVKESKQDESGMPNNRFLAERTGGTYSTLKVQPAELEDSGVYFCASSQREASVGTQYFGPGTRLLVL.

V is TRBV28 and J is TRBJ1-2; 7 nucleotides match TRBD1. CDR1 is MDHEN and CDR2 is SYDVKM in the germline V gene. This CDR3 has 13 amino acids. Trimming removed 4 bases from V and 3 bases from J; junction bases left unmatched: 2. The CDR3 sequence: CASSSGTDYGYTF. CDR3 bases: TGTGCCAGCAGTTCCGGGACAGACTATGGCTACACCTTC.

The sample holds one count of this clone. This CDR3 reads CASNRDSNYGYTF. The CDR3 region has the DNA TGTGCCAGCAATCGCGACAGTAACTATGGCTACACCTTC. V gene TRBV12-3 or TRBV12-4 combines with J gene TRBJ1-2, with D possibly being TRBD1 (5 bases). There are 13 residues in the CDR3. The V and J ends lost 7 bases and 1 base respectively, with 10 bases between them.

The chain employs TRBV5-1 and TRBJ1-1, with unresolved D. Germline V lookup: CDR1 SGHRS, CDR2 YFSETQ. Trimming pared 4 bases from V and 11 bases from J, leaving 15 bases between. The CDR3 runs to 12 residues. CDR3 amino acids: CASSEPGLGAFF. In DNA form, the CDR3 reads TGCGCCAGCAGCGAACCGGGTCTCGGGGCTTTCTTT. Using reference TRBV5-1 and TRBJ1-1 for the parts outside the CDR3, the full variable domain is KAGVTQTPRYLIKTRGQQVTLSCSPISGHRSVSWYQQTPGQGLQFLFEYFSETQRNKGNFPGRFSGRQFSNSRSEMNVSTLELGDSALYLCASSEPGLGAFFGQGTRLTVV.

The rearrangement joins TRBV11-2 to TRBJ1-2, with 7 bases aligning to TRBD1. After removal of 4 bases from V and 8 bases from J, the junction contained 13 bases not matched to a gene. The germline V gene has CDR1 SGHAT and CDR2 FQNNGV. This CDR3 is built from 15 residues. The CDR3 sequence: CASSSPDRALRGYTF. CDR3 nucleotide sequence: TGTGCCAGCAGCTCCCCCGACAGGGCTCTCCGCGGCTACACCTTC.

The V and J genes are TRBV3-1 (or the pseudogene TRBV3-2) and TRBJ2-7; possible D gene TRBD1, 5 bases. CDR1 is LGHDT and CDR2 is YNNKEL in the germline V gene (reference sequence). The CDR3 extends over 15 amino acids. V lost 4 bases to trimming and J lost 6 bases, with 19 bases between them. The CDR3, as DNA: TGTGCCAGCAGCCGTGGGGCAGATATTACGTCCGAGCAGTACTTC. Translation: CASSRGADITSEQYF.

The chain uses TRBV4-1 and TRBJ2-5; TRBD1 agrees at 7 bases. The CDR3 sequence is 15 residues long. The germline CDR1 and CDR2 sequences are MGHRA and YSYEKL. V was clipped by 0 bases and J by 7 bases; unmatched bases: 8. For the CDR3, the DNA is TGCGCCAGCAGCCAAGATGGCGACAGGGTGGGGACCCAGTACTTC. It translates to CASSQDGDRVGTQYF.

This clone was counted a few times. The chain recombines TRBV7-2 with TRBJ1-5, with a weak D call TRBD1 (6 bases). The CDR3 consists of 19 residues. The germline V gene has CDR1 SGHTA and CDR2 FQGNSA. The germline V and J ends were trimmed by 0 bases and 5 bases, with 23 bases remaining between them. The CDR3 bases are TGTGCCAGCAGCTTAGCGGAGCCCACAGGGCAGCCCTACCATCAGCCCCAGCATTTT. Protein product: CASSLAEPTGQPYHQPQHF.

The rearrangement joins TRBV9 to TRBJ2-7; 9 bases match TRBD1. CDR1 is SGDLS and CDR2 is YYNGEE in the germline V gene. J gave up 7 bases and V 4 bases, and 15 bases lay outside the gene matches. The CDR3 sequence is 16 residues long. This chain's CDR3 is CASSPRQGEILGEQYF. CDR3 DNA sequence: TGTGCCAGCAGCCCCCGACAGGGGGAGATCTTAGGGGAGCAGTACTTC.

The genes are TRBV5-4 and TRBJ2-5, with 13 bases that match TRBD2. The CDR3 runs 15 residues. The V segment lost 4 bases and the J segment 7 bases; nucleotides outside the gene matches: 7. CDR1 is SGHNT, CDR2 YYREEE, per germline (reference sequence). CDR3 coding DNA: TGTGCCAGCAGCCCTACTAGCGGGGGGGCTGTGACCCAGTACTTC. Translating it yields CASSPTSGGAVTQYF.

The rearrangement links TRBV24-1 to TRBJ2-2; the D gene is possibly TRBD2 (5 bases). This CDR3 contains 14 residues. Germline-derived CDR1 and CDR2 are KGHDR and SFDVKD. V was cut by 4 bases and J by 4 bases, with 9 bases left in between. The CDR3 region is CATSEGRITGELFF. The DNA for the CDR3 is TGTGCCACCAGTGAAGGGAGAATCACCGGGGAGCTGTTTTTT.

The J gene is TRBJ2-3, the V gene TRBV5-1; maybe TRBD1 (5 bases). V shed 0 bases and J shed 0 bases, with 11 bases lying between them. The CDR3 covers 16 residues. Per germline, CDR1 SGHRS and CDR2 YFSETQ. CDR3 bases: TGCGCCAGCAGCTTGGAGGTCGCAGGGAGCACAGATACGCAGTATTTT. Its translation is CASSLEVAGSTDTQYF. The variable domain in full, with the rest retrieved from reference TRBV5-1 and TRBJ2-3, is KAGVTQTPRYLIKTRGQQVTLSCSPISGHRSVSWYQQTPGQGLQFLFEYFSETQRNKGNFPGRFSGRQFSNSRSEMNVSTLELGDSALYLCASSLEVAGSTDTQYFGPGTRLTVL.

V is TRBV2 and J is TRBJ2-5; 9 bases align to TRBD1. This CDR3 has 17 residues. Per the germline V gene, CDR1 is SNHLY and CDR2 is FYNNEI. With 4 bases clipped from V and 4 bases from J, the junction kept 13 bases outside the gene matches. The CDR3 DNA reads as TGTGCCAGCAGTGCTCGGAGGACCACACAGGGGGCAGAGACCCAGTACTTC. Its protein is CASSARRTTQGAETQYF.

CDR3 sequence (DNA): TGTGCCAGCAGCCCCCGTACAGACACCCGCACAGATACGCAGTATTTT. Residues: CASSPRTDTRTDTQYF. The chain employs TRBV7-3 and TRBJ2-3; D gene ambiguous. There are 16 residues in the CDR3. CDR1 is SGHTA, CDR2 FQGTGA, per germline. The V gene lost 5 bases and the J gene lost 1 base, with 16 bases spanning the gap.

This clone was detected only once. The chain has TRBV27 and TRBJ2-3, with D possibly matching TRBD1 (6 bases). The V and J ends lost 5 bases and 0 bases respectively, with 27 bases between them. The CDR3 length is 20 residues. Germline loops: CDR1 MNHEY, CDR2 SMNVEV (reference sequence). CDR3 nucleotides: TGTGCCAGCAGTAACCCGACGACAGGAAACCCTGACTCTAGCACAGATACGCAGTATTTT. Its translation: CASSNPTTGNPDSSTDTQYF.

This chain joins TRBV10-3 and TRBJ1-4; maybe TRBD1 (5 bases). CDR1 ENHRY and CDR2 SYGVKD come from the germline V gene. V was clipped by 10 bases and J by 0 bases, with 12 bases between them. The CDR3 has 14 amino acids. CDR3 in amino acids: CATATGATNEKLFF. CDR3 in DNA: TGTGCCACTGCAACAGGAGCAACTAATGAAAAACTGTTTTTT.

V gene TRBV5-6 combines with J gene TRBJ2-3, with TRBD1 identical over 7 bases. J gave up 2 bases and V 4 bases, and 10 bases lay outside the gene matches. This CDR3 has 16 residues. Looked up from germline, CDR1 is SGHDT and CDR2 is YYEEEE. The DNA of the CDR3 is TGTGCCAGCAGCGAAACAGGGGCCTACACCACAGATACGCAGTATTTT. Translated: CASSETGAYTTDTQYF.

In its sample, this clone was seen a few times. This chain uses TRBV2 with TRBJ2-7; 8 bases are a match to TRBD1. Losses at the gene ends were 11 bases for V and 4 bases for J; bases not matched to a gene: 10. The CDR3 contains 13 residues. Germline CDR1 is SNHLY and CDR2 is FYNNEI. CDR3 nucleotides: TGTGCCGCCCGGGACAGGAGCCTATACGAGCAGTACTTC. Its protein is CAARDRSLYEQYF.

The sample holds a few counts of this clone. This rearrangement joins TRBV19 to TRBJ2-7; perhaps TRBD1 as D (6 bases). Germline CDR1 LNHDA, CDR2 SQIVND (reference sequence). The CDR3 length is 14 residues. Trimming shortened V by 3 bases and J by 3 bases, and 12 bases separated the two germline ends. The CDR3 region has the DNA TGTGCCAGTAGTATTTCCTGGACAGACTACGAGCAGTACTTC. It yields the protein CASSISWTDYEQYF.

There are a few counts of this clone. The gene calls are TRBV10-2 and TRBJ1-1, with 7 bases matching TRBD1. The CDR3 runs to 16 residues. V shed 0 bases, J shed 8 bases, and the junction held 12 bases outside the gene matches. CDR1 is WSHSY, CDR2 SAAADI, per germline. The CDR3 DNA follows: TGCGCCAGCAGTGAGTCGAGGTCGGGCAGGGGGTCGGAAGCTTTCTTT. Protein sequence: CASSESRSGRGSEAFF.

The genes are TRBV5-8 and TRBJ2-5, with D tentatively TRBD1 (5 bases). The CDR3 totals 14 residues. Trimming left V 3 bases short and J 4 bases short, with 13 bases between. Germline CDR1 is SGHTS and CDR2 is YDEGEE. The CDR3 DNA is TGTGCCAGCAGCTCCAGCAGGGTCCGAGAGACCCAGTACTTC. Encoded protein: CASSSSRVRETQYF.

This chain connects TRBV19 to TRBJ2-1; 7 bases fit TRBD1. The CDR3 covers 15 residues. Germline CDR1 is LNHDA and CDR2 is SQIVND (reference sequence). Trimming cost V 10 bases and J 0 bases; bases outside gene matches: 9. Written as DNA, the CDR3 is TGTGCCACCCAGCCCGACAGGGCCTCCTACAATGAGCAGTTCTTC. It yields the protein CATQPDRASYNEQFF.

The chain combines TRBV2 with TRBJ1-5, with unresolved D. This CDR3 is built from 14 residues. Germline CDR1 is SNHLY and CDR2 is FYNNEI. The ends were cut back, 1 base at V and 5 bases at J, with 9 bases in the middle. CDR3 nucleotides: TGTGCCAGCAGTGAAGTGGCGGCATATCAGCCCCAGCATTTT. It translates to CASSEVAAYQPQHF.

The chain is built from TRBV12-3 or TRBV12-4 and TRBJ2-1; 8 bases map to TRBD2. This CDR3 has 12 residues. V dropped 6 bases and J dropped 10; count of bases not matched to a gene: 5. CDR3 sequence (DNA): TGTGCCAGCAGCTCAAGCGGGGGCGAGCAGTTCTTC. This sequence encodes CASSSSGGEQFF.